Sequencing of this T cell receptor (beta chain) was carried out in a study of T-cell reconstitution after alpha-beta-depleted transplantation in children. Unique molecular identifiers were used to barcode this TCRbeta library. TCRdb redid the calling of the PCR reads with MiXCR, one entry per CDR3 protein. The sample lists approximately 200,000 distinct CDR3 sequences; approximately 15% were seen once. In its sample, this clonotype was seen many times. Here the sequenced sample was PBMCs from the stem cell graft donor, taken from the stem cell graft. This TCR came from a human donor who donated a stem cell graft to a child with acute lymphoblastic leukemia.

CDR3 in amino acids: CSDRVNTEAFF. The CDR3 nucleotides are TGCAGCGACAGGGTGAACACTGAAGCTTTCTTT. The chain couples TRBV29-1 to TRBJ1-1; D is possibly TRBD1 (6 bases). Trimming removed 7 bases at V and 0 bases at J, with 6 bases between. In germline, CDR1 is SQVTM, CDR2 ANQGSEA. CDR3 length: 11 residues.